The clone carrying this T cell receptor beta chain has only a few counts. Its antigen is unidentified. Samples had at least 6.5 million PBMCs isolated from them. The data were obtained in a study of blood T cells in healthy people across ages. Study outcomes and limitations: The CMV status of each donor remained undetermined, and this could have confounded shifts in expanded clonotypes.

The V gene's germline CDR1 is SNHLY and CDR2 FYNNEI. Trimming took 4 bases from V and 0 from J, leaving 16 bases between them. The CDR3 length is 17 residues. A second PCR, run for roughly 6 to 11 cycles, used a sample-barcoded 5' primer plus a J-beta primer mix. Each cDNA molecule, via a template-switch adaptor with 12 random nucleotides, was tagged. TCRdb used MiXCR to reprocess the 5' RACE reads, holding one entry per CDR3 protein. The sample holds approximately 820,000 distinct CDR3 sequences, under 55% seen once. The V gene is TRBV2, the J gene TRBJ2-1; D gene ambiguous. The origin of this receptor is a man between 60 and 75 years old in good health. Sequenced sample: blood. CDR3 nucleotides: TGTGCCAGCAGTGTAAAGGCAGAATCATACTCCTACAATGAGCAGTTCTTC. As protein: CASSVKAESYSYNEQFF. Full variable domain (outside the CDR3, taken from reference TRBV2 and TRBJ2-1): EPEVTQTPSHQVTQMGQEVILRCVPISNHLYFYWYRQILGQKVEFLVSFYNNEISEKSEIFDDQFSVERPDGSNFTLKIRSTKLEDSAMYFCASSVKAESYSYNEQFFGPGTRLTVL.